What follows describes a single TCR beta chain. Its antigen remains unidentified. This specimen belongs to a study of cytomegalovirus exposure and HLA in healthy donors. Study context: A prior study identified 117 million unique TCR beta sequences from about 179 million T cells. Whole-study results and caveats: Further analysis, carried out later, found HLA-associated TCR beta chains more clonally expanded than equally common other chains.

Germline CDR1 reads PRHDT; CDR2 reads FYEKMQ (reference sequence). The CDR3 has 15 residues. The V gene lost 5 bases and the J gene lost 8 bases, with 18 bases spanning the gap. 13 Jbeta primers and 60 Vbeta primers were used for the PCR. Here immunoSEQ multiplex PCR was the method, and the copy in TCRdb shows in-frame clones only, minus some. There are around 100,000 clones in the sample; 83% occur only once, and approximately 2.8% lies in the top ten. The clonotype was recovered from a middle-aged man in good health and CMV-seronegative. This chain joins TRBV13 and TRBJ1-4, with a weak D call TRBD1 (5 bases). The sequencing input was PBMCs. In DNA, the CDR3 is TGTGCCAGCAGCGCCCGGGGGGGGGTCGGCGAAAAACTGTTTTTT. Translation gives CASSARGGVGEKLFF.